This TCR beta chain was retrieved from a study of cytotoxic CD8 clonotypes in ibrutinib-treated CLL. Whole-study context: Sequencing produced an average of about 260,000 productive templates and approximately 90,000 productive rearrangements per sample. Overall study results and limits: Public clonotypes, an uncommon group, contracted or remained stable on treatment.

Germline V gives CDR1 LGHNA, CDR2 YNFKEQ. Trimming took 3 bases from V and 0 from J; bases not matched to a gene: 0. This CDR3 comprises 14 residues. Some clones are missing from TCRdb's copy, which holds only in-frame ones; the method was immunoSEQ multiplex PCR. The sample shows 15,000 to 20,000 clones, approximately 60% of them seen only once. This clone appeared a few times. No antigen is known for it. This likely traces to a read error, being one base from a far larger clone. The sequenced sample was PBMCs, obtained after 12 months of ibrutinib treatment. This rearrangement joins TRBV4-2 to TRBJ2-3, with TRBD2 matching over 7 bases. This TCR was recovered from a human donor with chronic lymphocytic leukemia. The CDR3 sequence is CASSQTSSTDTQYF. In DNA form, the CDR3 reads TGTGCCAGCAGCCAGACTAGCAGCACAGATACGCAGTATTTT.